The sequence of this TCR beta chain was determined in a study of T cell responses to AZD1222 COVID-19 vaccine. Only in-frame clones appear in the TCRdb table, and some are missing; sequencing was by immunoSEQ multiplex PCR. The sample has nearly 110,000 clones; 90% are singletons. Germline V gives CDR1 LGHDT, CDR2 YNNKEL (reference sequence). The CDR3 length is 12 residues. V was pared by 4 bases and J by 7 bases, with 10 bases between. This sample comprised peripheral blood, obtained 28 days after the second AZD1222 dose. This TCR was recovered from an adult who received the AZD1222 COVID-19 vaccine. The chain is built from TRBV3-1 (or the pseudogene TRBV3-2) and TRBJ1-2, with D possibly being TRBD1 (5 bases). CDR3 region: CASSPTGGGYTF. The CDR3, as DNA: TGTGCCAGCAGCCCGACGGGGGGTGGCTACACCTTC.